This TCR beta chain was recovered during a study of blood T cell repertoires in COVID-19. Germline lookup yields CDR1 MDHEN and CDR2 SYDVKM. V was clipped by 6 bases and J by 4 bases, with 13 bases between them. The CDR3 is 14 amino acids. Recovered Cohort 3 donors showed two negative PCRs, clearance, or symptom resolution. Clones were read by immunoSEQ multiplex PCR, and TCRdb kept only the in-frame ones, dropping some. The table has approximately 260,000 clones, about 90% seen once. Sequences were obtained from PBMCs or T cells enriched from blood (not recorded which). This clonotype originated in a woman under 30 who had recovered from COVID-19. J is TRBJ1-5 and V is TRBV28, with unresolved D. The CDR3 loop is CASSPPPLNQPQHF. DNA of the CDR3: TGTGCCAGCAGCCCCCCCCCTCTTAATCAGCCCCAGCATTTT.